Each of the 30 T cell receptor beta chains below was sequenced from the same sample in a study of metastatic and nonmetastatic thyroid tumors. All patients were untreated before thyroid surgery. TCRdb re-called the PCR reads through MiXCR. This table holds about 5,000 clones, 28% found once. The specimen was adjacent normal tissue. Every receptor here comes from a female donor with papillary thyroid cancer or a benign thyroid nodule (not recorded which). Some clones in this sample may be carry-over from other donors' samples.

By sample share, this clone is medium-sized (0.01 to 0.1%). The chain joins TRBV28 to TRBJ2-1; 10 positions match TRBD2. The J segment lost 7 bases and the V segment lost 6 bases, leaving 9 bases of the junction unmatched. The germline gives CDR1 MDHEN, CDR2 SYDVKM. The CDR3 sequence is 15 residues long. The CDR3 region has the DNA TGTGCCAGCAGCCCGGGACTAGCGCTACAAAATGAGCAGTTCTTC. As protein: CASSPGLALQNEQFF.

The chain links TRBV28 to TRBJ2-7; 11 positions agree with TRBD1. Germline CDR1 is MDHEN and CDR2 is SYDVKM. The CDR3 runs 14 residues. V shed 7 bases, J shed 2 bases, and the junction held 4 bases outside the gene matches. CDR3 in DNA: TGTGCCAGCACCCAGGGACAGGGGGCCTACGAGCAGTACTTC. Amino acid sequence: CASTQGQGAYEQYF.

The V and J genes are TRBV2 and TRBJ2-7, with 10 positions matching TRBD1. V was pared by 6 bases and J by 5 bases, with 7 bases of the junction left unmatched. Germline CDR1 reads SNHLY; CDR2 reads FYNNEI. This CDR3 has 14 residues. The CDR3 is CASRTGQGKHEQYF. The DNA for the CDR3 is TGTGCCAGCAGGACGGGACAGGGGAAACACGAGCAGTACTTC.

Judged by abundance, this clone is medium-sized. V usage is TRBV14 and J usage is TRBJ2-2; 9 bases are a match to TRBD1. V trimming: 2 bases; J trimming: 5 bases; junction bases outside the gene matches: 12. CDR1 is SGHDN, CDR2 FVKESK, per germline. The CDR3 contains 18 residues. This CDR3 is CASSQRRTGTGRTGELFF. The CDR3 DNA follows: TGTGCCAGCAGCCAAAGACGGACCGGGACAGGGAGGACCGGGGAGCTGTTTTTT.

With respect to this clone: Germline is not matched at one junction end, which may reflect a read error. At the DNA level, this CDR3 is encoded by other sequences in the same sample as well. V and J are TRBV6-1 and TRBJ1-1, with 8 nucleotides matching TRBD1. The germline CDR1 and CDR2 sequences are MNHNS and SASEGT. This CDR3 has 13 residues. The CDR3 coding sequence is TGTGCCGGCAGTCTCACAGGGGGGATCAAAGCTTTCTTT. This gives the protein CAGSLTGGIKAFF.

The chain is built from TRBV6-1 and TRBJ1-2; possible D gene TRBD1, 5 bases. Germline V lookup: CDR1 MNHNS, CDR2 SASEGT. The CDR3 consists of 15 residues. Trimming pared 9 bases from V and 0 bases from J, leaving 17 bases between. The CDR3 sequence is CASRETEISNYGYTF. The DNA for the CDR3 is TGTGCCAGTCGGGAGACAGAGATTTCTAACTATGGCTACACCTTC.

This clone was seen more than once but under ten times. The chain employs TRBV24-1 and TRBJ2-1, with 8 nucleotides matching TRBD1. With V trimmed by 3 bases and J by 2 bases, 2 bases remained unmatched. There are 15 residues in the CDR3. Germline CDR1 and CDR2: KGHDR and SFDVKD. This CDR3 is CATSDQQGAYNEQFF. DNA for the CDR3: TGTGCCACCAGTGATCAACAGGGGGCCTACAATGAGCAGTTCTTC.

In its sample, this clone ranks as large (0.1 to 1%). The sample holds other DNA sequences that translate to the same CDR3. The chain employs TRBV5-1 and TRBJ1-3, with 8 positions matching TRBD1. CDR1 SGHRS and CDR2 YFSETQ come from the germline V gene. Losses at the gene ends were 4 bases for V and 3 bases for J; bases not matched to a gene: 9. The CDR3 is 16 residues long. The CDR3 sequence: CASSPYRGFGGNTIYF. CDR3 nucleotide sequence: TGCGCCAGCAGCCCCTACAGGGGGTTTGGTGGAAACACCATATATTTT. The entire variable domain, with the rest obtained from reference TRBV5-1 and TRBJ1-3, is as follows: KAGVTQTPRYLIKTRGQQVTLSCSPISGHRSVSWYQQTPGQGLQFLFEYFSETQRNKGNFPGRFSGRQFSNSRSEMNVSTLELGDSALYLCASSPYRGFGGNTIYFGEGSWLTVV.

This chain uses TRBV28 with TRBJ1-3, with 7 bases aligning to TRBD1. The germline V gene has CDR1 MDHEN and CDR2 SYDVKM. The CDR3 spans 14 residues. J lost 4 bases, V lost 6 bases, and 6 bases had no gene match. CDR3 nucleotide sequence: TGTGCCAGCAGCGGACAGGTCTTCGGAAACACCATATATTTT. Residues: CASSGQVFGNTIYF.

This clone has at least ten counts. A much larger clone differs by one base, so this may be a read error. V gene TRBV6-5 combines with J gene TRBJ2-5; D call uncertain. The germline CDR1 and CDR2 sequences are MNHEY and SVGAGI. V was shortened by 0 bases and J by 3 bases, with 8 bases between the two germline ends. CDR3 length equals 14 residues. The CDR3: CASSYSGLEETQYF. CDR3 bases: TGTGCCAGCAGTTACTCGGGCCTTGAAGAGACCCAGTACTTC.

The sample holds many counts of this clone. The genes are TRBV2 and TRBJ2-5, with D perhaps assigned TRBD1 or TRBD2 (8 bases each). Germline CDR1 reads SNHLY; CDR2 reads FYNNEI. Trimming took 6 bases from V and 5 from J, leaving 19 bases between them. The CDR3 extends over 15 amino acids. The CDR3 DNA is TGTGCCAGCAGCCCTCCAGGGGGCGGGGGGGAGACCCAGTACTTC. Its translation is CASSPPGGGGETQYF. Complete variable domain (other parts from reference TRBV2 and TRBJ2-5): EPEVTQTPSHQVTQMGQEVILRCVPISNHLYFYWYRQILGQKVEFLVSFYNNEISEKSEIFDDQFSVERPDGSNFTLKIRSTKLEDSAMYFCASSPPGGGGETQYFGPGTRLLVL.

By share of the sample, this clone is medium-sized. The J gene is TRBJ1-1, the V gene TRBV6-1; D possibly corresponds to TRBD1 (6 bases). The ends were cut back, 5 bases at V and 2 bases at J, with 12 bases in the middle. CDR3 size: 14 residues. Germline assignment: CDR1 MNHNS and CDR2 SASEGT. CDR3 DNA: TGTGCCAGCAGTCCCCGGGGACAAAACACTGAAGCTTTCTTT. Translation gives CASSPRGQNTEAFF.

The chain couples TRBV6-1 to TRBJ2-2; 7 nucleotides agree with TRBD2. Germline-derived CDR1 and CDR2 are MNHNS and SASEGT. This CDR3 region has 17 residues. The V and J ends lost 6 bases and 1 base, in that order; junction bases with no gene match: 11. Here the CDR3 reads CASSRSGEGMNTGELFF. CDR3 nucleotide sequence: TGTGCCAGCAGCAGGTCTGGGGAGGGGATGAACACCGGGGAGCTGTTTTTT.

The chain recombines TRBV5-1 with TRBJ1-1; possible D gene TRBD1, 6 bases. CDR3 length: 12 amino acids. Germline CDR1 and CDR2: SGHRS and YFSETQ. V shed 4 bases and J shed 7 bases, with 11 bases lying between them. This CDR3 reads CASSPETGEAFF. CDR3 bases: TGCGCCAGCAGCCCCGAGACAGGTGAAGCTTTCTTT.

This clone was seen a few times. The V gene is TRBV12-3 or TRBV12-4, the J gene TRBJ2-5; D not resolved. The CDR3 sequence is 11 residues long. The V and J ends lost 5 bases and 10 bases respectively, with 11 bases between them. Here the CDR3 DNA reads TGTGCCAGCAGTCTTAACAGATACCAGTACTTC. Protein: CASSLNRYQYF.

This clone was detected only a few times. The chain has TRBV6-2 or TRBV6-3 and TRBJ2-1; 8 bases line up with TRBD1. This CDR3 is built from 16 residues. Germline V gene data show CDR1 as MNHEY and CDR2 as SVGEGT. The V and J ends lost 4 bases and 7 bases, in that order; junction bases with no gene match: 12. DNA for the CDR3: TGTGCCAGCAGTTCTTCTTGGACAGGGAGGAGTAATGAGCAGTTCTTC. This encodes CASSSSWTGRSNEQFF.

This clone was found many times. The chain is built from TRBV30 and TRBJ2-3, with 9 bases identical to TRBD2. Germline V gives CDR1 GTSNPN, CDR2 SVGIG (reference sequence). With V trimmed by 2 bases and J by 6 bases, 15 bases remained unmatched. This CDR3 is built from 17 residues. The chain's CDR3 is CAWSPTLSLAGWDTQYF. The CDR3 DNA sequence: TGTGCCTGGAGTCCTACCCTCTCCCTAGCGGGATGGGATACGCAGTATTTT.

This clone was found a few times. The chain links TRBV6-2 or TRBV6-3 to TRBJ1-2; D might be TRBD1 (5 bases). This CDR3 spans 15 amino acids. CDR1 is MNHEY and CDR2 is SVGEGT in the germline V gene. V lost 7 bases and J lost 2, with 17 bases in between. The CDR3 nucleotides are TGTGCCAGCACCCATCGGGGGTTCGGGAACTATGGCTACACCTTC. Residues: CASTHRGFGNYGYTF.

By frequency in the sample, this clone is medium-sized. The chain couples TRBV27 to TRBJ2-6; D unresolved. The CDR3 is 14 amino acids. Germline V gene data show CDR1 as MNHEY and CDR2 as SMNVEV (reference sequence). V was clipped by 6 bases and J by 0 bases, with 6 bases between them. This CDR3 reads CASSSSSGANVLTF. CDR3 nucleotides: TGTGCCAGCAGCTCTAGCTCTGGGGCCAACGTCCTGACTTTC.

The chain combines TRBV9 with TRBJ2-5, with TRBD2 as a possible D gene (6 bases). The assigned J gene may be wrong: the sequence end matches TRBJ2-1 better. The CDR3 runs to 14 residues. Germline V lookup: CDR1 SGDLS, CDR2 YYNGEE. The CDR3 here is CASSVVAAGNEQFF. CDR3 DNA sequence: TGTGCCAGCAGCGTAGTAGCGGCAGGGAATGAGCAGTTCTTC.

This clone is categorized as medium-sized. The rearrangement joins TRBV10-3 to TRBJ2-1; the D gene is possibly TRBD1 (5 bases). Trimming stripped 3 bases from V and 10 bases from J, with 13 bases between. The CDR3 covers 13 residues. The V gene's germline CDR1 is ENHRY and CDR2 SYGVKD. The CDR3 here is CAISEPQDEEQFF. The CDR3 DNA follows: TGTGCCATCAGTGAACCACAGGACGAGGAGCAGTTCTTC.

This clone was seen only a few times. CDR3 nucleotides: TGTGCCAGCAGTCCTGGACTAGCGGGGGCGTCTAGCTCCTACGAGCAGTACTTC. Translating gives CASSPGLAGASSSYEQYF. This rearrangement joins TRBV12-3 or TRBV12-4 to TRBJ2-7; 13 bases are shared with TRBD2. The CDR3 loop spans 18 amino acids. Trimming at V came to 5 bases and at J to 0 bases, leaving 10 bases not matched to a gene.

Many counts were recorded for this clone. Since a much larger clone is just one base distant, this may be a read error. Other nucleotide sequences in the sample specify the same CDR3. The chain recombines TRBV10-3 with TRBJ2-1, with 9 bases that match TRBD1. The CDR3 runs to 13 residues. Per germline, CDR1 ENHRY and CDR2 SYGVKD. CDR3 sequence reads: CAIWDRDYNEQFF. The CDR3 bases are TGTGCCATCTGGGACAGGGACTACAATGAGCAGTTCTTT.

This clone is labeled as medium-sized. This chain uses TRBV4-1 with TRBJ2-4, with D possibly matching TRBD2 (5 bases). The CDR3 covers 17 residues. Germline V lookup: CDR1 MGHRA, CDR2 YSYEKL. V was shortened by 1 base and J by 0 bases, with 13 bases between the two germline ends. The CDR3 loop is CASSQAFAGVAKNIQYF. The CDR3, as DNA: TGCGCCAGCAGCCAAGCCTTCGCCGGGGTAGCCAAAAACATTCAGTACTTC.

The V and J genes are TRBV9 and TRBJ1-3; 7 bases are a match to TRBD1. The junction had 9 bases not matched to a gene; V was cut back by 4 bases and J by 2 bases. The CDR3 has 16 amino acids. In germline, CDR1 is SGDLS, CDR2 YYNGEE. The CDR3 here is CASSLWDSRTGNTIYF. CDR3 nucleotides: TGTGCCAGCAGCCTATGGGACAGTAGGACTGGAAACACCATATATTTT.

V and J are TRBV11-2 and TRBJ2-2, with 8 bases that match TRBD1. The germline V gene encodes CDR1 SGHAT and CDR2 FQNNGV. With 2 bases clipped from V and 5 bases from J, the junction kept 7 bases outside the gene matches. The CDR3 totals 16 residues. The CDR3 here is CASSLFGQGKTGELFF. The CDR3 DNA reads as TGTGCCAGCAGCTTATTCGGACAGGGCAAAACCGGGGAGCTGTTTTTT.

This clone is categorized as medium-sized. The chain employs TRBV30 and TRBJ1-1; no firm D call. V dropped 1 base and J dropped 6 bases, with 15 bases sitting between them. The CDR3 is 14 residues long. Germline-derived CDR1 and CDR2 are GTSNPN and SVGIG (reference sequence). The CDR3 protein is CAWSAGRMDAEAFF. The DNA for the CDR3 is TGTGCCTGGAGTGCGGGGAGGATGGACGCTGAAGCTTTCTTT.

By proportion, this clone is large. The chain has TRBV6-6 and TRBJ1-1; D is uncertain. Germline CDR1 and CDR2: MNHNY and SVGAGI (reference sequence). This CDR3 is built from 13 residues. The V end was cut by 2 bases, the J end by 8 bases, with 12 bases between. The CDR3 DNA reads as TGTGCCAGCAGTTACCCCCACGACGGGGAAGCTTTCTTT. Its translation is CASSYPHDGEAFF.

Points on this clone: The conserved phenylalanine or tryptophan is not found at the CDR3 terminus, so this likely reflects a read error. No DNA is shown, since the ends of the CDR3 on it are uncertain; the CDR3 is the one TCRdb lists. This chain uses TRBV28 with TRBJ2-7; TRBD2 is the table's D call and was not checked against the DNA. The CDR3 numbers 15 amino acids, ends counted. The germline gives CDR1 MDHEN, CDR2 SYDVKM. The CDR3 sequence: CASSFTSGSGYEHNN.

Relative to its sample, this clone is medium-sized. This chain links TRBV2 with TRBJ1-2; D gene ambiguous. V lost 7 bases, J lost 0 bases, and 15 bases lay in between. CDR1 and CDR2 from the germline V gene are SNHLY and FYNNEI. This CDR3 contains 15 residues. In DNA, the CDR3 is TGTGCCAGCACTTTTCCAGACCGTACTAACTATGGCTACACCTTC. Translated, it gives CASTFPDRTNYGYTF. The entire variable domain, with the rest obtained from reference TRBV2 and TRBJ1-2, is as follows: EPEVTQTPSHQVTQMGQEVILRCVPISNHLYFYWYRQILGQKVEFLVSFYNNEISEKSEIFDDQFSVERPDGSNFTLKIRSTKLEDSAMYFCASTFPDRTNYGYTFGSGTRLTVV.